These 9 T cell receptor beta chains share one sample of origin, sequenced in a study of blood T cell repertoires in COVID-19. Assay: immunoSEQ multiplex PCR; the TCRdb copy retains only in-frame clones and omits some. The sample holds some 150,000 clones, around 75% seen once. Input material: peripheral blood. These receptors were collected from a woman in her 70s with COVID-19, enrolled during active disease.

This chain joins TRBV27 and TRBJ2-3, with 11 bases fitting TRBD1. V lost 10 bases to trimming and J lost 6 bases; unmatched junction nucleotides: 9. Germline lookup yields CDR1 MNHEY and CDR2 SMNVEV (reference sequence). The CDR3 totals 14 residues. The CDR3 nucleotides are TGTGCCATCCGCGGGGACAGGGGGGATGATACGCAGTATTTT. Encoded protein: CAIRGDRGDDTQYF.

The chain recombines TRBV24-1 with TRBJ1-5, with 7 bases fitting TRBD1. Germline trimming cut 6 bases from V and 3 bases from J; bases unmatched to any gene: 4. In germline, CDR1 is KGHDR, CDR2 SFDVKD. The CDR3 extends over 14 amino acids. CDR3 protein: CATSWGTDNQPQHF. As DNA, the CDR3 is TGTGCCACCAGTTGGGGGACAGACAATCAGCCCCAGCATTTT.

This chain uses TRBV7-2 with TRBJ2-5, with 8 positions matching TRBD2. The length of the CDR3 is 13 residues. In germline, CDR1 is SGHTA, CDR2 FQGNSA. J lost 5 bases, V lost 5 bases, and 4 bases had no gene match. The CDR3 protein is CASSRGGTETQYF. The CDR3 nucleotides read TGTGCCAGCAGCCGGGGGGGCACTGAGACCCAGTACTTC.

The chain combines TRBV5-1 with TRBJ1-5; D may be TRBD1 (5 bases). V lost 1 base to trimming and J lost 0 bases, with 17 bases between them. The CDR3 is made up of 18 amino acids. CDR1 and CDR2 from the germline V gene are SGHRS and YFSETQ. The CDR3 here is CASSLHRDSTYSNQPQHF. Here the CDR3 DNA reads TGCGCCAGCAGCTTGCACCGGGACTCCACTTATAGCAATCAGCCCCAGCATTTT.

This sequence joins TRBV10-2 and TRBJ2-1, with TRBD2 matching over 12 bases. Germline loops: CDR1 WSHSY, CDR2 SAAADI. This CDR3 region has 15 residues. V lost 8 bases and J lost 7; bases outside the gene matches: 9. CDR3 DNA: TGCGCCAGCGGGCTAGCGGGGGGGCCGGGTAATGAGCAGTTCTTC. This encodes CASGLAGGPGNEQFF.

The rearrangement uses TRBV19 and TRBJ2-2; D unclear. The germline V and J ends were trimmed by 6 bases and 1 base, with 6 bases remaining between them. This CDR3 is built from 13 residues. Germline-derived CDR1 and CDR2 are LNHDA and SQIVND (reference sequence). CDR3 loop: CASRSRNTGELFF. DNA of the CDR3: TGTGCCAGTAGATCGCGGAACACCGGGGAGCTGTTTTTT.

J is TRBJ1-3 and V is TRBV19; D not certain. The germline V gene has CDR1 LNHDA and CDR2 SQIVND (reference sequence). The length of the CDR3 is 14 residues. Trimming cost V 7 bases and J 0 bases, with 10 bases left between them. CDR3 in amino acids: CASTPKASGNTIYF. The CDR3 coding sequence is TGTGCCAGTACCCCCAAAGCCTCTGGAAACACCATATATTTT.

The CDR3 coding sequence is TGTGCCAGCAGTTCCCTGGGGCTTGGAGGGGAGACCCAGTACTTC. Translating it yields CASSSLGLGGETQYF. The chain carries TRBV6-2 or TRBV6-3 and TRBJ2-5; D is perhaps TRBD2 (6 bases). CDR1 and CDR2 (germline): MNHEY, SVGEGT. The CDR3 has 15 residues. V was cut by 4 bases and J by 5 bases, with 17 bases left in between.

The chain couples TRBV7-8 to TRBJ2-7; D is perhaps TRBD1 (5 bases). V was trimmed by 2 bases and J by 6 bases, leaving 14 bases between them. The V gene's germline CDR1 is SGHVS and CDR2 FQNEAQ. This CDR3 contains 14 residues. CDR3 amino acids: CASSLLTAGSEQYF. CDR3 coding DNA: TGTGCCAGCAGCTTACTGACAGCCGGAAGCGAGCAGTACTTC.